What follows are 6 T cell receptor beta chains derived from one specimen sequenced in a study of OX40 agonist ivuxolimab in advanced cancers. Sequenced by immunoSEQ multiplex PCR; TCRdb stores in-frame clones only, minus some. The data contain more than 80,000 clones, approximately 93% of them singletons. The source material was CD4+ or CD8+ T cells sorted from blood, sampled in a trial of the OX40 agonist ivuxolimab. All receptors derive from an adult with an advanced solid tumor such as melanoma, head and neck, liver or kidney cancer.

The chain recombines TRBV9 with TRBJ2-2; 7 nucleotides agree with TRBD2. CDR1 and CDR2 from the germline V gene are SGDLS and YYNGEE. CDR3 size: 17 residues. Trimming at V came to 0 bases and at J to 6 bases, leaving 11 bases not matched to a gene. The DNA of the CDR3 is TGTGCCAGCAGCGTAGCTGCGGCTAGCGGTGGATCCGGGGAGCTGTTTTTT. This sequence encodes CASSVAAASGGSGELFF.

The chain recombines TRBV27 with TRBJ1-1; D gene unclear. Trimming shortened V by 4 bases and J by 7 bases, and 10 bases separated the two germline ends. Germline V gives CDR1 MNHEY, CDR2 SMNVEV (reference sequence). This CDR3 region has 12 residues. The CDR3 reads CASSSWGFEAFF. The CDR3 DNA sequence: TGTGCCAGCAGTTCGTGGGGTTTTGAAGCTTTCTTT.

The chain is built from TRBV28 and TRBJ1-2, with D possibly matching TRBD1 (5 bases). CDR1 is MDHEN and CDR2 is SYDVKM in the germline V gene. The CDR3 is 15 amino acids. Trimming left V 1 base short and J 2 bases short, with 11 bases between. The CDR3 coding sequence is TGTGCCAGCAGTTTATCGATCAGGGCAAACTATGGCTACACCTTC. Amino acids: CASSLSIRANYGYTF.

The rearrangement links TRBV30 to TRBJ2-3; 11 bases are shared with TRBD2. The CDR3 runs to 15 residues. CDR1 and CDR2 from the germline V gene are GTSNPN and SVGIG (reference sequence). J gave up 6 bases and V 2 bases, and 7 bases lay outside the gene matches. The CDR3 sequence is CAWSPTGLAVDTQYF. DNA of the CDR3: TGTGCCTGGAGTCCTACGGGACTAGCGGTCGATACGCAGTATTTT.

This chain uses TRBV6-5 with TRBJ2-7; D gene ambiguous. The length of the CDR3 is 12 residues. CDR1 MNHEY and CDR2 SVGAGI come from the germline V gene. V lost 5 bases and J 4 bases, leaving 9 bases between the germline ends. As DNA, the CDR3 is TGTGCCAGCAGTGAACTCGGATACGAGCAGTACTTC. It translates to CASSELGYEQYF.

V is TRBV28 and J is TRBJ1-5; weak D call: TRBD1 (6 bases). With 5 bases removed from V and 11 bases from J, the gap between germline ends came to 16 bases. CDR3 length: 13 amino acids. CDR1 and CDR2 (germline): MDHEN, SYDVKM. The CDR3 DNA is TGTGCCAGCAGTCCCGAACAGGGAGGGACCCAGCATTTT. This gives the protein CASSPEQGGTQHF.